The sequence of this TCR beta chain was determined in a study of T cell responses to AZD1222 COVID-19 vaccine. The data were produced by immunoSEQ multiplex PCR, yet TCRdb's version contains in-frame clones alone and is incomplete. The table lists 90,000 to 100,000 clones, roughly 90% of them singletons. The germline V gene has CDR1 ENHRY and CDR2 SYGVKD. This CDR3 spans 14 amino acids. Trimming took off 7 bases at V and 4 bases at J, with 14 bases between the two ends. The sample was peripheral blood, taken 28 days after the second AZD1222 dose. This chain connects TRBV10-3 to TRBJ2-1; D might be TRBD1 (5 bases). This TCR was sampled from an adult who received the AZD1222 COVID-19 vaccine. CDR3 sequence (DNA): TGTGCCATCATTGCCGGCGACAGTTACAATGAGCAGTTCTTC. It specifies CAIIAGDSYNEQFF.